What follows are 31 T cell receptor beta chains derived from one specimen sequenced in a study of cytomegalovirus exposure and HLA in healthy donors. A multiplex PCR was run with 60 Vbeta primers and 13 Jbeta primers. Assay: immunoSEQ multiplex PCR; the TCRdb copy retains only in-frame clones and omits some. The sample contains under 250,000 clones, roughly four fifths of which appear only once. Sequencing input: PBMCs. These receptors all come from a man aged 25-45 years in good health and CMV-seronegative.

The chain combines TRBV7-9 with TRBJ2-7, with 10 positions matching TRBD2. CDR1 SEHNR and CDR2 FQNEAQ come from the germline V gene (reference sequence). Losses at the gene ends were 4 bases for V and 4 bases for J; bases not matched to a gene: 7. The CDR3 is 15 amino acids. CDR3 in DNA: TGTGCCAGCAGCTACATAGCGGGAGGACTTTACGAGCAGTACTTC. Translated: CASSYIAGGLYEQYF. Full variable domain (rest looked up from reference TRBV7-9 and TRBJ2-7): DTGVSQNPRHKITKRGQNVTFRCDPISEHNRLYWYRQTLGQGPEFLTYFQNEAQLEKSRLLSDRFSAERPKGSFSTLEIQRTEQGDSAMYLCASSYIAGGLYEQYFGPGTRLTVT.

The V call is TRBV27, the J call TRBJ2-7, with D possibly matching TRBD2 (7 bases). The V end lost 6 bases, the J end lost 5 bases, and 14 bases lay between the germline ends. Germline V lookup: CDR1 MNHEY, CDR2 SMNVEV (reference sequence). This CDR3 contains 13 residues. The CDR3 here is CASRSGGENEQYF. The CDR3 DNA sequence: TGTGCCAGCAGGTCGGGGGGCGAAAACGAGCAGTACTTC.

V is TRBV29-1 and J is TRBJ2-7; 7 positions match TRBD1. The J segment lost 0 bases and the V segment lost 4 bases, leaving 6 bases of the junction unmatched. This CDR3 spans 14 amino acids. Germline V lookup: CDR1 SQVTM, CDR2 ANQGSEA. CDR3 amino acids: CSVARDSLSYEQYF. In DNA, the CDR3 is TGCAGCGTTGCTCGGGACAGCCTCTCCTACGAGCAGTACTTC.

The rearrangement uses TRBV5-1 and TRBJ2-3; 7 bases match TRBD1. Trimming cost V 4 bases and J 0 bases; bases outside gene matches: 5. The CDR3 totals 15 residues. Per the germline V gene, CDR1 is SGHRS and CDR2 is YFSETQ. CDR3 region: CASSLDRVSTDTQYF. The DNA for the CDR3 is TGCGCCAGCAGCCTAGACAGGGTTAGCACAGATACGCAGTATTTT.

The genes are TRBV5-1 and TRBJ1-2, with D unresolved. There are 13 residues in the CDR3. V was cut by 4 bases and J by 7 bases, with 14 bases left in between. Looked up from germline, CDR1 is SGHRS and CDR2 is YFSETQ. CDR3 amino acids: CASSPGFPSGYTF. As DNA, the CDR3 is TGCGCCAGCAGCCCAGGTTTCCCATCTGGCTACACCTTC. Using reference TRBV5-1 and TRBJ1-2 for the parts outside the CDR3, the full variable domain is KAGVTQTPRYLIKTRGQQVTLSCSPISGHRSVSWYQQTPGQGLQFLFEYFSETQRNKGNFPGRFSGRQFSNSRSEMNVSTLELGDSALYLCASSPGFPSGYTFGSGTRLTVV.

This chain links TRBV2 with TRBJ2-3, with 9 bases matching TRBD2. V lost 6 bases and J lost 0; bases outside the gene matches: 4. This CDR3 spans 15 amino acids. Germline-derived CDR1 and CDR2 are SNHLY and FYNNEI. CDR3: CASSETSGSTDTQYF. In nucleotides, the CDR3 is TGTGCCAGCAGCGAGACTAGCGGTAGCACAGATACGCAGTATTTT.

This sequence joins TRBV27 and TRBJ2-7; D is perhaps TRBD2 (5 bases). The CDR3 covers 15 residues. The germline V and J ends were trimmed by 7 bases and 2 bases, with 18 bases remaining between them. The germline gives CDR1 MNHEY, CDR2 SMNVEV (reference sequence). The CDR3 sequence is CASKTGNPGPYEQYF. DNA for the CDR3: TGTGCCAGCAAAACCGGGAACCCCGGCCCCTACGAGCAGTACTTC.

This clone was seen a few times. CDR3 sequence reads: CASRNLQGLRGSGNTIYF. CDR3 coding DNA: TGTGCCAGCAGGAACTTACAGGGCTTGAGGGGCTCTGGAAACACCATATATTTT. V usage is TRBV7-9 and J usage is TRBJ1-3; tentative D call: TRBD1 (6 bases). This CDR3 contains 18 residues. V was pared by 6 bases and J by 0 bases, with 21 bases between. CDR1 is SEHNR, CDR2 FQNEAQ, per germline (reference sequence).

The gene calls are TRBV7-9 and TRBJ2-1; 8 bases fit TRBD1. With V trimmed by 3 bases and J by 8 bases, 6 bases remained unmatched. Germline assignment: CDR1 SEHNR and CDR2 FQNEAQ (reference sequence). The CDR3 is 14 residues long. Written as DNA, the CDR3 is TGTGCCAGCAGCTTGGTGGGACAGGTCGATGAGCAGTTCTTC. It is translated as CASSLVGQVDEQFF.

The J gene is TRBJ2-7, the V gene TRBV19, with a possible D match to TRBD1 (5 bases). This CDR3 has 14 amino acids. The germline V and J ends were trimmed by 6 bases and 4 bases, with 16 bases remaining between them. From germline, CDR1 is LNHDA and CDR2 SQIVND (reference sequence). CDR3 in amino acids: CASSQGGNFYEQYF. The CDR3 DNA is TGTGCCAGTAGCCAGGGTGGAAATTTTTACGAGCAGTACTTC.

This clone was seen a few times. The chain is built from TRBV2 and TRBJ2-5; D possibly corresponds to TRBD2 (6 bases). The CDR3 covers 12 residues. V lost 9 bases and J lost 3, with 11 bases in between. The germline V gene has CDR1 SNHLY and CDR2 FYNNEI. The CDR3 reads CASRDSKETQYF. Here the CDR3 DNA reads TGTGCCAGTCGGGACTCAAAAGAGACCCAGTACTTC.

The chain combines TRBV11-2 with TRBJ1-1; 7 bases agree with TRBD1. This CDR3 comprises 15 residues. V lost 7 bases, J lost 3 bases, and 11 bases stayed unmatched. Germline-derived CDR1 and CDR2 are SGHAT and FQNNGV. The CDR3 is CASTPPKGADTEAFF. The CDR3 bases are TGTGCCAGCACCCCGCCTAAGGGGGCCGACACTGAAGCTTTCTTT.

This chain links TRBV30 with TRBJ2-1; a weak D match, TRBD2 (6 bases). CDR1 and CDR2 (germline): GTSNPN, SVGIG (reference sequence). The germline V and J ends were trimmed by 1 base and 4 bases, with 14 bases remaining between them. The length of the CDR3 is 15 residues. The CDR3 is CAWSAPGTAYNEQFF. The CDR3 DNA is TGTGCCTGGAGTGCCCCTGGGACTGCTTACAATGAGCAGTTCTTC. The complete variable domain, with remaining parts taken from reference TRBV30 and TRBJ2-1, reads SQTIHQWPATLVQPVGSPLSLECTVEGTSNPNLYWYRQAAGRGLQLLFYSVGIGQISSEVPQNLSASRPQDRQFILSSKKLLLSDSGFYLCAWSAPGTAYNEQFFGPGTRLTVL.

The chain carries TRBV5-1 and TRBJ2-5; 16 nucleotides agree with TRBD2. V trimming: 4 bases; J trimming: 5 bases; junction bases outside the gene matches: 8. There are 17 residues in the CDR3. Germline CDR1 and CDR2: SGHRS and YFSETQ. The CDR3 spells CASSGGLAGGPGETQYF. As DNA, the CDR3 is TGCGCCAGCAGCGGGGGACTAGCGGGAGGGCCTGGGGAGACCCAGTACTTC.

The gene calls are TRBV5-4 and TRBJ1-2; 11 bases map to TRBD1. Trimming removed 5 bases from V and 5 bases from J; junction bases left unmatched: 11. This CDR3 comprises 16 residues. Germline values: CDR1 SGHNT, CDR2 YYREEE (reference sequence). The CDR3 DNA follows: TGTGCCAGCAGGCCCCGGGACAGGGGGTCATATTATGGCTACACCTTC. Protein sequence: CASRPRDRGSYYGYTF.

The J gene is TRBJ1-3, the V gene TRBV9; D is possibly TRBD1 (6 bases). V lost 4 bases and J lost 7, with 18 bases in between. Germline CDR1 is SGDLS and CDR2 is YYNGEE. The CDR3 is 15 amino acids. CDR3 sequence: CASSQKGYRDNTIYF. As DNA, the CDR3 is TGTGCCAGCAGCCAGAAGGGATACAGGGACAACACCATATATTTT.

The rearrangement joins TRBV2 to TRBJ2-7; 7 nucleotides agree with TRBD1. V trimming: 4 bases; J trimming: 6 bases; junction bases outside the gene matches: 6. This CDR3 has 13 amino acids. Germline V gives CDR1 SNHLY, CDR2 FYNNEI. The CDR3 region has the DNA TGTGCCAGCAGTGGACAGGGAGTATTCGAGCAGTACTTC. It codes for CASSGQGVFEQYF.

The chain recombines TRBV28 with TRBJ2-1, with a tentative D call TRBD2 (9 bases). This CDR3 spans 17 amino acids. The V end lost 4 bases, the J end lost 7 bases, and 23 bases lay between the germline ends. Germline V gene sequence: CDR1 MDHEN, CDR2 SYDVKM. CDR3 in DNA: TGTGCCAGCAGTTCCGTATGGACAGGGCGGGAGGGGAATGAGCAGTTCTTC. This translates into CASSSVWTGREGNEQFF. The variable domain in full, completed from reference TRBV28 and TRBJ2-1, reads DVKVTQSSRYLVKRTGEKVFLECVQDMDHENMFWYRQDPGLGLRLIYFSYDVKMKEKGDIPEGYSVSREKKERFSLILESASTNQTSMYLCASSSVWTGREGNEQFFGPGTRLTVL.

The V gene is TRBV2, the J gene TRBJ2-5, with 15 bases aligning to TRBD2. The V gene end was trimmed by 3 bases and the J gene end by 2 bases; junction bases not matched to a gene: 1. CDR1 is SNHLY and CDR2 is FYNNEI in the germline V gene. The CDR3 sequence is 16 residues long. The CDR3 coding sequence is TGTGCCAGCAGTGAGGGGACTAGCGGGAGGCAAGAGACCCAGTACTTC. This codes for CASSEGTSGRQETQYF.

The chain carries TRBV19 and TRBJ2-5; TRBD2 matches at 10 bases. The CDR3 is 15 amino acids. Germline trimming cut 3 bases from V and 2 bases from J; bases unmatched to any gene: 3. Looked up from germline, CDR1 is LNHDA and CDR2 is SQIVND (reference sequence). The CDR3 DNA is TGTGCCAGTAGTATCGGGACTAGCGTTCAAGAGACCCAGTACTTC. Amino acids: CASSIGTSVQETQYF.

The chain recombines TRBV13 with TRBJ2-1; 11 nucleotides match TRBD2. J gave up 0 bases and V 4 bases, and 14 bases lay outside the gene matches. This CDR3 contains 20 residues. The germline gives CDR1 PRHDT, CDR2 FYEKMQ (reference sequence). CDR3 loop: CASSWSAPGLADSSYNEQFF. In DNA form, the CDR3 reads TGTGCCAGCAGCTGGAGCGCTCCGGGACTAGCGGACAGCTCCTACAATGAGCAGTTCTTC.

The chain recombines TRBV5-1 with TRBJ2-7; a weak D match, TRBD1 (5 bases). Germline lookup yields CDR1 SGHRS and CDR2 YFSETQ. The CDR3 is 18 residues long. V dropped 0 bases and J dropped 3 bases, with 22 bases sitting between them. The CDR3 here is CASSLANQGVLGFYEQYF. The CDR3 region has the DNA TGCGCCAGCAGCTTGGCCAATCAAGGGGTTTTGGGATTCTACGAGCAGTACTTC. The variable domain in full, completed from reference TRBV5-1 and TRBJ2-7, reads KAGVTQTPRYLIKTRGQQVTLSCSPISGHRSVSWYQQTPGQGLQFLFEYFSETQRNKGNFPGRFSGRQFSNSRSEMNVSTLELGDSALYLCASSLANQGVLGFYEQYFGPGTRLTVT.

Written as DNA, the CDR3 is TGTGCCAGCAGTGATTCCCCGTACGAGCAGTACTTC. Protein product: CASSDSPYEQYF. V and J are TRBV2 and TRBJ2-7, with unresolved D. V was cut by 3 bases and J by 4 bases, with 7 bases left in between. Germline-derived CDR1 and CDR2 are SNHLY and FYNNEI. CDR3 size: 12 residues.

This clone appeared once. The chain employs TRBV10-3 and TRBJ2-3, with 7 bases aligning to TRBD2. With V trimmed by 4 bases and J by 2 bases, 6 bases remained unmatched. Germline V gives CDR1 ENHRY, CDR2 SYGVKD. CDR3 length equals 15 residues. The CDR3 loop reads CAISGDYPNTDTQYF. As DNA, the CDR3 is TGTGCCATCAGTGGGGACTACCCTAACACAGATACGCAGTATTTT.

V gene TRBV7-2 combines with J gene TRBJ2-5; 12 positions agree with TRBD2. The trim removed 3 bases at V and 7 bases at J, leaving 12 bases unmatched. This CDR3 is 17 amino acids long. Germline-derived CDR1 and CDR2 are SGHTA and FQGNSA. The CDR3 loop is CASSFWTSGTRPWTQYF. In DNA, the CDR3 is TGTGCCAGCAGCTTTTGGACTAGCGGGACTAGGCCCTGGACCCAGTACTTC.

The CDR3 nucleotides are TGTGCCAGCAGCGTAGACCTAGCGGGAGTCACGGAGCAGTTCTTC. This translates into CASSVDLAGVTEQFF. The chain recombines TRBV9 with TRBJ2-1, with 10 bases that match TRBD2. Germline V CDR1 and CDR2: SGDLS, YYNGEE. The CDR3 is 15 amino acids. The trim removed 0 bases at V and 10 bases at J, leaving 7 bases unmatched.

The sample holds a few counts of this clone. The CDR3 spells CASSIDSGSYEQYF. Written as DNA, the CDR3 is TGTGCCAGTAGTATTGATAGCGGCAGCTACGAGCAGTACTTC. The V call is TRBV19, the J call TRBJ2-7; D is possibly TRBD2 (6 bases). Germline loops: CDR1 LNHDA, CDR2 SQIVND (reference sequence). The CDR3 is made up of 14 amino acids. The V end was cut by 3 bases, the J end by 3 bases, with 12 bases between. Full variable domain (outside the CDR3, taken from reference TRBV19 and TRBJ2-7): DGGITQSPKYLFRKEGQNVTLSCEQNLNHDAMYWYRQDPGQGLRLIYYSQIVNDFQKGDIAEGYSVSREKKESFPLTVTSAQKNPTAFYLCASSIDSGSYEQYFGPGTRLTVT.

The V call is TRBV18, the J call TRBJ1-1; D unresolved. Trimming removed 3 bases from V and 4 bases from J, with 12 bases in between. The CDR3 extends over 14 amino acids. Germline V gene data show CDR1 as KGHSH and CDR2 as LQKENI. The CDR3 sequence is CASSPGPGGTEAFF. The CDR3 region has the DNA TGTGCCAGCTCACCTGGTCCCGGAGGCACTGAAGCTTTCTTT.

This clone has only a few counts. V is TRBV23-1 and J is TRBJ2-1, with TRBD1 identical over 8 bases. TRBV23-1 has ORF status, its function being uncertain. Germline trimming cut 2 bases from V and 5 bases from J; bases unmatched to any gene: 5. CDR3 length: 15 amino acids. CDR3 bases: TGCGCCAGCAGTCAACCTGACAGGGGCGACAATGAGCAGTTCTTC. Its protein is CASSQPDRGDNEQFF.

The chain employs TRBV9 and TRBJ2-1; 7 positions match TRBD2. Trimming took 0 bases from V and 2 from J; bases not matched to a gene: 2. This CDR3 spans 15 amino acids. The germline V gene encodes CDR1 SGDLS and CDR2 YYNGEE. CDR3 coding DNA: TGTGCCAGCAGCGTAGTTGGACTAGCCTACAATGAGCAGTTCTTC. Its translation is CASSVVGLAYNEQFF.

This rearrangement joins TRBV11-2 to TRBJ2-7; D is possibly TRBD1 (6 bases). The CDR3 totals 14 residues. The ends were cut back, 5 bases at V and 2 bases at J, with 13 bases in the middle. Looked up from germline, CDR1 is SGHAT and CDR2 is FQNNGV. The CDR3 bases are TGTGCCAGCAGCCCCCCGGGGACAACCTACGAGCAGTACTTC. This translates into CASSPPGTTYEQYF.